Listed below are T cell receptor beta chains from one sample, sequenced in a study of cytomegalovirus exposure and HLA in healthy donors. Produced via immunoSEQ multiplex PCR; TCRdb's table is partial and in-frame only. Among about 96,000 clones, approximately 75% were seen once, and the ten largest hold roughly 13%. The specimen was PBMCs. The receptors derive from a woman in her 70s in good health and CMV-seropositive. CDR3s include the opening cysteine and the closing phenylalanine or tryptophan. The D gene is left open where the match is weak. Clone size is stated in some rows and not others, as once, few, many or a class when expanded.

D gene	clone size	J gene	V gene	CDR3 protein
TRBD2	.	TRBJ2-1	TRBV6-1	CAARAGGYNEQFF
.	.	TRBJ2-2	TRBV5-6	CASSFPGYGELFF
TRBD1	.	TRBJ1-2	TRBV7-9	CASSSYPGQVGYTF
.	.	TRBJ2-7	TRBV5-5	CASSFEQGVAYEQYF
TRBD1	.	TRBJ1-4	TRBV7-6	CASSIQPGQTNEKLFF
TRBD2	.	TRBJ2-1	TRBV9	CASSPRLAGGPAEQFF
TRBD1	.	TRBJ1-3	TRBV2	CASRTIGQGLSGNTIYF
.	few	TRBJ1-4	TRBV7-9	CASSLGRHRAEKLFF
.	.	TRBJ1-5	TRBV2	CASSGGLRWSNQPQHF
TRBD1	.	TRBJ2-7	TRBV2	CASRRQGHEQYF
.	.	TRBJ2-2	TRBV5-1	CASSSRHTTGELFF
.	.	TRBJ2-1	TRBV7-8	CASSFRVSYNEQFF
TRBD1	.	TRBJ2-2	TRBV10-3	CAVSSRGLYTGELFF
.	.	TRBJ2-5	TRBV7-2	CASSLDRQETQYF
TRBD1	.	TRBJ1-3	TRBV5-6	CASSYGQGPPRSGNTIYF
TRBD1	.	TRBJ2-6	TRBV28	CASSGGQGALSGANVLTF
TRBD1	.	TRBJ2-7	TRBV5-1	CASSRQGVAYEQYF
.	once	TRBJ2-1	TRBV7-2	CASSGAPRSEQFF
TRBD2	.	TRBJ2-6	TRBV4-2	CASSQTSGGEGSGANVLTF
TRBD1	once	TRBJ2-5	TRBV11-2	CASRRPGTAQETQYF
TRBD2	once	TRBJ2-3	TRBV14	CASSQLLGRGAGGGTDTQYF
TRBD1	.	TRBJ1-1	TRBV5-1	CASSSKGTANTEAFF